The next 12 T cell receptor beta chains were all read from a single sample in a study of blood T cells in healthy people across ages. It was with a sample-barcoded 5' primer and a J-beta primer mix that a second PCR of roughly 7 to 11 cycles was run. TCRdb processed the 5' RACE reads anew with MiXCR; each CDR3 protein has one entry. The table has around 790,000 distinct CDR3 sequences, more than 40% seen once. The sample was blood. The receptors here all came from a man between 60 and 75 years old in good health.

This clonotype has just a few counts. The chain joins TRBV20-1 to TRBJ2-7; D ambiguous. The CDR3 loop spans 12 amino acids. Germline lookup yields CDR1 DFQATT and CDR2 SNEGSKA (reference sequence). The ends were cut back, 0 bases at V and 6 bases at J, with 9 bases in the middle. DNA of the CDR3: TGCAGTGCTAGAGATCACCGTTCCGAGCAGTACTTC. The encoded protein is CSARDHRSEQYF.

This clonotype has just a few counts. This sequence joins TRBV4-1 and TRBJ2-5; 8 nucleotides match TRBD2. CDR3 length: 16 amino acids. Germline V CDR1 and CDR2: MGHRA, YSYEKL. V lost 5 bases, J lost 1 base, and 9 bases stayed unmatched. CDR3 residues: CASSSNLGGAQETQYF. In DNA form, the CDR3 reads TGCGCCAGCAGCTCGAACCTCGGGGGGGCCCAAGAGACCCAGTACTTC.

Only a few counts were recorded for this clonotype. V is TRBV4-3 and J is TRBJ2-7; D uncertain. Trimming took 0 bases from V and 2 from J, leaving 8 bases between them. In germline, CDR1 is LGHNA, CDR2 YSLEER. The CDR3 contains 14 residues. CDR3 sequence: CASSQDYGAYEQYF. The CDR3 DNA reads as TGCGCCAGCAGCCAAGATTACGGAGCCTACGAGCAGTACTTC.

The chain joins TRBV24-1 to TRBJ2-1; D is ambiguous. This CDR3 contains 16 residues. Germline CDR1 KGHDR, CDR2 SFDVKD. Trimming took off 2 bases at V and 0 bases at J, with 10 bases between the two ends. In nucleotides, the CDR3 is TGTGCCACCAGTGATTCCGCGGCAAGCTCCTACAATGAGCAGTTCTTC. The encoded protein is CATSDSAASSYNEQFF.

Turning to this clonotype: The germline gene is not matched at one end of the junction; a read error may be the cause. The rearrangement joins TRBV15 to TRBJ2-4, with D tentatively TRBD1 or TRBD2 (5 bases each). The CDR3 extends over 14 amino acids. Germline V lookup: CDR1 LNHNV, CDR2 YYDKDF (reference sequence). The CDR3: CVTSRDGGANIRYF. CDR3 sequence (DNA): TGTGTCACCAGCAGAGATGGGGGTGCGAACATTCGGTACTTC.

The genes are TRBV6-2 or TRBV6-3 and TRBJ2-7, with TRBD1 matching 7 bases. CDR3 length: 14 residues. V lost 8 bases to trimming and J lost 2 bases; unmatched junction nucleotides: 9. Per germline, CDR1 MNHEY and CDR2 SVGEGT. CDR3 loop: CASQRTGKTYEQYF. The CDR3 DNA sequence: TGTGCCAGCCAACGGACAGGAAAGACCTACGAGCAGTACTTC.

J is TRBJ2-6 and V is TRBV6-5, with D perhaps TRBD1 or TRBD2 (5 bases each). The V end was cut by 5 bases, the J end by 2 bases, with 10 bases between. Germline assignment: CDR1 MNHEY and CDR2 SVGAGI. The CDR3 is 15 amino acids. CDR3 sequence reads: CASSPRGAGANVLTF. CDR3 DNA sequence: TGTGCCAGCAGTCCCCGAGGGGCTGGGGCCAACGTCCTGACTTTC.

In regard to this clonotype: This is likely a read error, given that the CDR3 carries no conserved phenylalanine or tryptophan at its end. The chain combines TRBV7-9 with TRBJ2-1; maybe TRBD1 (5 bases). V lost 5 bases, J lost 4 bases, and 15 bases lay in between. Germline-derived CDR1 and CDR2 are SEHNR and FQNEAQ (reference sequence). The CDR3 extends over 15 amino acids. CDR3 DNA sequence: TGTGCCAGCAGCCAGCCAGGGTTTGGGTACAATGAGCAGTTCTCC. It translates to CASSQPGFGYNEQFS.

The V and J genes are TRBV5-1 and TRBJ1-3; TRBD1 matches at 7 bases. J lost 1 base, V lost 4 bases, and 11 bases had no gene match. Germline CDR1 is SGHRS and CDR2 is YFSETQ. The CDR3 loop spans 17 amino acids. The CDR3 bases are TGCGCCAGCAGCCGCACCACCGGGACAGCGTCTGGAAACACCATATATTTT. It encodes CASSRTTGTASGNTIYF.

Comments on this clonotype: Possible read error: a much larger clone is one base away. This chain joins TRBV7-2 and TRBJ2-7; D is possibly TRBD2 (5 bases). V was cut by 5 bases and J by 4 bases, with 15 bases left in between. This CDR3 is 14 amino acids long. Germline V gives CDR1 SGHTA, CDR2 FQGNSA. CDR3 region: CASSLPAVPYEQYF. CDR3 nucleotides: TGTGCCAGCAGCCTTCCAGCGGTCCCTTACGAGCAGTACTTC.

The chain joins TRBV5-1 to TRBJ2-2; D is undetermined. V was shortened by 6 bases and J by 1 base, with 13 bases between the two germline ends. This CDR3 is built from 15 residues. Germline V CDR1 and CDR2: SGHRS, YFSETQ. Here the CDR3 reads CASTGSTVNTGELFF. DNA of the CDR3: TGCGCCAGCACTGGTTCGACGGTGAACACCGGGGAGCTGTTTTTT.

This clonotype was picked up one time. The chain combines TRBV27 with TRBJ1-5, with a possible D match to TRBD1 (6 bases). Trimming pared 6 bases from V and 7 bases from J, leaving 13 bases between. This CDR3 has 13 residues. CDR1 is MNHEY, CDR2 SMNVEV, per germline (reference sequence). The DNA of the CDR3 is TGTGCCAGCAGCTCACAGGGACGACAGCCCCAGCATTTT. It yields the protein CASSSQGRQPQHF.